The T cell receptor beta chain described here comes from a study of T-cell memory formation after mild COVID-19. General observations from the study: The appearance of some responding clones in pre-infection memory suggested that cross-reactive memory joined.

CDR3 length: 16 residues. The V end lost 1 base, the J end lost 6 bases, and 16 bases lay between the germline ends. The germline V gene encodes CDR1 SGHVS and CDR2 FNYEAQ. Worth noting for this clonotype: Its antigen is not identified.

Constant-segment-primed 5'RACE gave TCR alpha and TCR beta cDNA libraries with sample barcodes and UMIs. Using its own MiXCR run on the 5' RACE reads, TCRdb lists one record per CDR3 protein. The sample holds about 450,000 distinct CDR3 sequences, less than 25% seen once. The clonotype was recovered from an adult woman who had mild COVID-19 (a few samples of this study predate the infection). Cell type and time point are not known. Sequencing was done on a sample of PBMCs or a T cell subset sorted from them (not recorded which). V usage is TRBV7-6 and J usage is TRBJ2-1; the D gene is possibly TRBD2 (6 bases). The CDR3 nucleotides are TGTGCCAGCAGCTTAGATGGCCTAGCGTCGTCCAATGAGCAGTTCTTC. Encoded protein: CASSLDGLASSNEQFF. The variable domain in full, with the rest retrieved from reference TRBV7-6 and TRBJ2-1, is GAGVSQSPRYKVTKRGQDVALRCDPISGHVSLYWYRQALGQGPEFLTYFNYEAQQDKSGLPNDRFSAERPEGSISTLTIQRTEQRDSAMYRCASSLDGLASSNEQFFGPGTRLTVL.